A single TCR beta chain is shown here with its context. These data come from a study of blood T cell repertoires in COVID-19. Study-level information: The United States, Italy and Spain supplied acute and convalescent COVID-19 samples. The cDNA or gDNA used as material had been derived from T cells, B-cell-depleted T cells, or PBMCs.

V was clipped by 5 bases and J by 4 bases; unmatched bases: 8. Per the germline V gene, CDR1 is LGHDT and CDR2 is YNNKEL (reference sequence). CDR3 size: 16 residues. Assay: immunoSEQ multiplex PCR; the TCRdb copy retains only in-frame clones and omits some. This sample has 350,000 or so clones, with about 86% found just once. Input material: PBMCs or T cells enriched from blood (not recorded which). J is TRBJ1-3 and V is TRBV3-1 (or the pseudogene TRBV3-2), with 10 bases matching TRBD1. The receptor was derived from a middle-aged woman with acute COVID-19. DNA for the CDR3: TGTGCCAGCAGCGACCCGGGGACAGGGGTCGGAAACACCATATATTTT. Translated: CASSDPGTGVGNTIYF.